This TCR beta chain was profiled in a study of blood T cell repertoires in COVID-19. This CDR3 spans 18 amino acids. V shed 0 bases, J shed 5 bases, and the junction held 14 bases outside the gene matches. Germline values: CDR1 SGHRS, CDR2 YFSETQ. In this sample, this clone turned up once. Measured with immunoSEQ multiplex PCR; TCRdb has only the in-frame clones, and not every one. The sample includes approximately 90,000 clones, 85% of them seen just once. The sequenced sample consisted of peripheral blood. This sequence was found in a man between 50 and 59 years old with acute or convalescent COVID-19. The chain has TRBV5-1 and TRBJ2-3; TRBD1 matches at 8 bases. The CDR3 DNA is TGCGCCAGCAGCTTGGATAGTCGCCGTCCGACAGGGGAAGATACGCAGTATTTT. This codes for CASSLDSRRPTGEDTQYF.